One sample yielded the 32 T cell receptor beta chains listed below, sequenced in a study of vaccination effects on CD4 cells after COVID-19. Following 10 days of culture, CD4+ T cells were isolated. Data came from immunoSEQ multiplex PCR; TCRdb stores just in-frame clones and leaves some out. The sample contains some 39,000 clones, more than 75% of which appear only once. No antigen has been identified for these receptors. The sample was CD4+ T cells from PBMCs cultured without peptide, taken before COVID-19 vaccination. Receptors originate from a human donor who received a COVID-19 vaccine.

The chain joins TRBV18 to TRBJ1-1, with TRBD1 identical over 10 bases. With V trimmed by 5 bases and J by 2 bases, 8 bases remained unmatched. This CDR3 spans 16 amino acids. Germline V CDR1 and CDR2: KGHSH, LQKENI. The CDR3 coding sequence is TGTGCCAGCTCATCCCGGGACAGGGGTCACAACACTGAAGCTTTCTTT. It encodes CASSSRDRGHNTEAFF. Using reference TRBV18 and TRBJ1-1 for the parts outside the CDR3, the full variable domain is NAGVMQNPRHLVRRRGQEARLRCSPMKGHSHVYWYRQLPEEGLKFMVYLQKENIIDESGMPKERFSAEFPKEGPSILRIQQVVRGDSAAYFCASSSRDRGHNTEAFFGQGTRLTVV.

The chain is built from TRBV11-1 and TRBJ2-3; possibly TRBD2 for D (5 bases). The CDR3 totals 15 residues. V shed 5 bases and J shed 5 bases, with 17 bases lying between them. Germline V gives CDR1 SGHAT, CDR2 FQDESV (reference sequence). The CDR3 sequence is CASSPGEFGGDTQYF. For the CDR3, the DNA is TGTGCCAGCAGCCCCGGGGAATTTGGTGGAGATACGCAGTATTTT.

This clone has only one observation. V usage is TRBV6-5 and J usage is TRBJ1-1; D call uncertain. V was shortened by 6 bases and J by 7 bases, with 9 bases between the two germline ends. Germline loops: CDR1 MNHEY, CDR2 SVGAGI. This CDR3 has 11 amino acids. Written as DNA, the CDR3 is TGTGCCAGCAGCACTGGTATTGAAGCTTTCTTT. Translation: CASSTGIEAFF.

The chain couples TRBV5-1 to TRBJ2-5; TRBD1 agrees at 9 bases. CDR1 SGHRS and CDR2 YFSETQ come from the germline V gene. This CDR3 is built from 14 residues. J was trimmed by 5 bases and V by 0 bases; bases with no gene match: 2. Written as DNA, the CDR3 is TGCGCCAGCAGCTTGGAACAGGGGGCTGAGACCCAGTACTTC. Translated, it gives CASSLEQGAETQYF.

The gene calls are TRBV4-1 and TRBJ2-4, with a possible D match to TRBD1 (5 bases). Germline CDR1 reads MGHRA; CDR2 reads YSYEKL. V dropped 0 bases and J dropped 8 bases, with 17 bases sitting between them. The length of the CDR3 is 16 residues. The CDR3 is CASSQEGLRGLDIQYF. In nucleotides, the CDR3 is TGCGCCAGCAGCCAAGAAGGTCTTAGGGGCCTGGACATTCAGTACTTC.

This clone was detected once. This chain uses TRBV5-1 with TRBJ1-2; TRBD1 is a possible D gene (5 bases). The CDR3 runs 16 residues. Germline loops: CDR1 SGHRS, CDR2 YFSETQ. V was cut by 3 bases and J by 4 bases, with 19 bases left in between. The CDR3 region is CASSSPAGMPSYGYTF. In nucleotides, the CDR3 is TGCGCCAGCAGCTCGCCCGCAGGGATGCCAAGCTATGGCTACACCTTC. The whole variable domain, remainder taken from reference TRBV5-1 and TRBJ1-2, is KAGVTQTPRYLIKTRGQQVTLSCSPISGHRSVSWYQQTPGQGLQFLFEYFSETQRNKGNFPGRFSGRQFSNSRSEMNVSTLELGDSALYLCASSSPAGMPSYGYTFGSGTRLTVV.

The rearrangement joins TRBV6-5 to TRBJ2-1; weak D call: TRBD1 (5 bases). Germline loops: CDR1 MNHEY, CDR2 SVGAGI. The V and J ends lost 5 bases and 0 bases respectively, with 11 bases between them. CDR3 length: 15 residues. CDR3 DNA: TGTGCCAGCAGTCAGACAGTGCCCTCCTACAATGAGCAGTTCTTC. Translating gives CASSQTVPSYNEQFF.

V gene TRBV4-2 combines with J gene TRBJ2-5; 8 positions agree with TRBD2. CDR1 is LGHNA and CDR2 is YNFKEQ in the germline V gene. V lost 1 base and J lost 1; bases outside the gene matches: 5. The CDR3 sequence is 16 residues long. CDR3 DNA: TGTGCCAGCAGCCAAGGGTTAGCGGGGATCCAAGAGACCCAGTACTTC. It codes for CASSQGLAGIQETQYF.

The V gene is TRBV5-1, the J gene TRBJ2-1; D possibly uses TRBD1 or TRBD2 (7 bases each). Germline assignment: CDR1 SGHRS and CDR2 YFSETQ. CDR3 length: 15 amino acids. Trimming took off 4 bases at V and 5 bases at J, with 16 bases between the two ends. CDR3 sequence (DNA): TGCGCCAGCAGCCCAGCGGGACAGTTGAACAATGAGCAGTTCTTC. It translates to CASSPAGQLNNEQFF.

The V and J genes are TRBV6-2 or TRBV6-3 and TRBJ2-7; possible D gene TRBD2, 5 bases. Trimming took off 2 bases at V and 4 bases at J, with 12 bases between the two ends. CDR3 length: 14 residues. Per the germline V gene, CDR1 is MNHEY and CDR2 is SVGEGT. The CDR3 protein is CASSYSMDFYEQYV. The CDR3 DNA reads TGTGCCAGCAGTTACAGCATGGACTTTTACGAGCAGTACGTC.

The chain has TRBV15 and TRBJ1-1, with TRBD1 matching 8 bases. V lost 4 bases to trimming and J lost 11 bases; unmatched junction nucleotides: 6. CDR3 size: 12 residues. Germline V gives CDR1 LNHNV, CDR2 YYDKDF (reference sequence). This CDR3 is CATSKNRGLAFF. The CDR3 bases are TGTGCCACCAGCAAAAACAGGGGGTTGGCTTTCTTT.

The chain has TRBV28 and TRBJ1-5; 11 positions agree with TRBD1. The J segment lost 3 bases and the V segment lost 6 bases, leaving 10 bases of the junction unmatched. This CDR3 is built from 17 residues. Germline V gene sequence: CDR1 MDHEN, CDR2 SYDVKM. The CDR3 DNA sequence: TGTGCCAGCAGAGACGGGACAGGGGGGTCCTTCAATCAGCCCCAGCATTTT. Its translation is CASRDGTGGSFNQPQHF.

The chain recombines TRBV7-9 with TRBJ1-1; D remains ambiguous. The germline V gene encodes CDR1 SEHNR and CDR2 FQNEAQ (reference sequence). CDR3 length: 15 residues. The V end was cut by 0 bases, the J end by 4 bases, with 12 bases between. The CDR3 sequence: CASSLAPGTLTEAFF. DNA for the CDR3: TGTGCCAGCAGCTTAGCGCCAGGAACCCTCACTGAAGCTTTCTTT.

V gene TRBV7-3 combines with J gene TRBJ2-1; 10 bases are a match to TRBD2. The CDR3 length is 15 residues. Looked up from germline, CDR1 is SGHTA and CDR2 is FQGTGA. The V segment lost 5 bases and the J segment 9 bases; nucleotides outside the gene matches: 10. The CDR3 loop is CASSPRAGGGSEQFF. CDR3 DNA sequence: TGTGCCAGCAGCCCCCGAGCGGGGGGGGGAAGTGAGCAGTTCTTC.

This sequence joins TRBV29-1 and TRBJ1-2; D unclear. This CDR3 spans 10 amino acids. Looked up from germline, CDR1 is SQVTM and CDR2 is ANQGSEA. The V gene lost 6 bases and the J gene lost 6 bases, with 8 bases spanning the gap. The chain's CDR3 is CSVGPDGYTF. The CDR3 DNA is TGCAGCGTCGGGCCGGATGGCTACACCTTC. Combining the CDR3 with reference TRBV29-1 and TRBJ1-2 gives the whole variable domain SAVISQKPSRDICQRGTSLTIQCQVDSQVTMMFWYRQQPGQSLTLIATANQGSEATYESGFVIDKFPISRPNLTFSTLTVSNMSPEDSSIYLCSVGPDGYTFGSGTRLTVV.

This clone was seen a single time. This CDR3 is CASSPQQTTGELFF. CDR3 bases: TGTGCCAGCAGCCCTCAACAAACCACCGGGGAGCTGTTTTTT. The chain recombines TRBV14 with TRBJ2-2; D ambiguous. Germline CDR1 reads SGHDN; CDR2 reads FVKESK. The CDR3 is made up of 14 amino acids. V was trimmed by 4 bases and J by 4 bases, leaving 10 bases between them.

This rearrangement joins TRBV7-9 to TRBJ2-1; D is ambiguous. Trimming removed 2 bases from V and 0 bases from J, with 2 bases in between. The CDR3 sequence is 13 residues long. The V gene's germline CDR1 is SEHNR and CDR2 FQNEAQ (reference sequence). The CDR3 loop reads CASSLSSYNEQFF. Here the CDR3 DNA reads TGTGCCAGCAGCTTATCCTCCTACAATGAGCAGTTCTTC. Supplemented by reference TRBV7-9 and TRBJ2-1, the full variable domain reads DTGVSQNPRHKITKRGQNVTFRCDPISEHNRLYWYRQTLGQGPEFLTYFQNEAQLEKSRLLSDRFSAERPKGSFSTLEIQRTEQGDSAMYLCASSLSSYNEQFFGPGTRLTVL.

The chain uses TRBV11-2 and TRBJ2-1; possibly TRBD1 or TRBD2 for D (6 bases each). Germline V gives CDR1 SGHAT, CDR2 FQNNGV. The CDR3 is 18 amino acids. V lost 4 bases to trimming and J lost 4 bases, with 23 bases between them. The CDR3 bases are TGTGCCAGCAGCTCGACCACTCTATGGGGGGCGCTTTACAATGAGCAGTTCTTC. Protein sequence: CASSSTTLWGALYNEQFF.

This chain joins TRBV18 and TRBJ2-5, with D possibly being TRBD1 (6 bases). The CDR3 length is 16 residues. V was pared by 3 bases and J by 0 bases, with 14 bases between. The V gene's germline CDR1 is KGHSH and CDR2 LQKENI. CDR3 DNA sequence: TGTGCCAGCTCACCCTTGACTACAGGGCACCAAGAGACCCAGTACTTC. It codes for CASSPLTTGHQETQYF.

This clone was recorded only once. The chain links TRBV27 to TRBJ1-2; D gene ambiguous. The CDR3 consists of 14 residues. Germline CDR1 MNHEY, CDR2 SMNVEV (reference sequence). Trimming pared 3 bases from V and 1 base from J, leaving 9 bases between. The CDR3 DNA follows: TGTGCCAGCAGTTTCAGTCGAGATAACTATGGCTACACCTTC. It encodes CASSFSRDNYGYTF.

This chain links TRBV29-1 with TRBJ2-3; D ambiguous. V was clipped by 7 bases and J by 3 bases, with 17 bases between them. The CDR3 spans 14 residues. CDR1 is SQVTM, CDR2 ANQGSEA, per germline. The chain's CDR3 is CSATLDHGTDTQYF. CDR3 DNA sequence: TGCAGCGCTACGCTAGACCACGGTACAGATACGCAGTATTTT.

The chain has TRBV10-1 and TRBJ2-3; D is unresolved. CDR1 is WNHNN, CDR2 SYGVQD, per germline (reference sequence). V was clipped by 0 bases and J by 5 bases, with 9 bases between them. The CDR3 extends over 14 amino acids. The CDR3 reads CASSESWVGDTQYF. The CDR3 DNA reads TGCGCCAGCAGTGAGTCCTGGGTGGGAGATACGCAGTATTTT.

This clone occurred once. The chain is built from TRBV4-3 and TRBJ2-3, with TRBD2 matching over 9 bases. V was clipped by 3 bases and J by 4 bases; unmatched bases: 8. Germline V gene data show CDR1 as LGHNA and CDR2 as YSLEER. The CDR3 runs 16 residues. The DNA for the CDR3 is TGCGCCAGCAGCCAGCAAAGCGGGGGGAACGCAGATACGCAGTATTTT. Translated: CASSQQSGGNADTQYF.

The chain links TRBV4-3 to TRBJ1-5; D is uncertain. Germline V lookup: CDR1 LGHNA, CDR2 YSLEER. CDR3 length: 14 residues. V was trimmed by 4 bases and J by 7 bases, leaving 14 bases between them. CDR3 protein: CASSPEWLRQPQHF. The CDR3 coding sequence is TGCGCCAGCAGCCCCGAGTGGCTTCGGCAGCCCCAGCATTTT.

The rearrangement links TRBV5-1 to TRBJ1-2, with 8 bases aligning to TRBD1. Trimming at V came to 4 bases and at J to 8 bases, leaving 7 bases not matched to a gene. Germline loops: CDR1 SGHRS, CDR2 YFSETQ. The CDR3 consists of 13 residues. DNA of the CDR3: TGCGCCAGCAGCGCCGGACAGGGAACAGGCTACACCTTC. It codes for CASSAGQGTGYTF.

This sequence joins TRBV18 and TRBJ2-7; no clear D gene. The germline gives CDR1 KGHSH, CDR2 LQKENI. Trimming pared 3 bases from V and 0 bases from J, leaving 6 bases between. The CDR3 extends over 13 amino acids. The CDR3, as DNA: TGTGCCAGCTCACCTACAGACTCCTACGAGCAGTACGTC. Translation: CASSPTDSYEQYV.

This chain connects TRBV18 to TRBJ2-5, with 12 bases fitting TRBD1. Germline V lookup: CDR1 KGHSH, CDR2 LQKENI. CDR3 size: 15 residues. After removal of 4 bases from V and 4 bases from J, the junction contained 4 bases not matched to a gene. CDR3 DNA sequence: TGTGCCAGCTCACTCCGGGACAGGGGGCTAGAGACCCAGTACTTC. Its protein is CASSLRDRGLETQYF.

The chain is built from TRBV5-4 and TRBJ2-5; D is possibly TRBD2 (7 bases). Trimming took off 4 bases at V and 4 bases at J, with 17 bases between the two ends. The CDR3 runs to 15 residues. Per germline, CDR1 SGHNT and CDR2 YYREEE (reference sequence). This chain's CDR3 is CASSETGRGGETQYF. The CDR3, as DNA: TGTGCCAGCAGCGAAACGGGTAGGGGGGGAGAGACCCAGTACTTC.

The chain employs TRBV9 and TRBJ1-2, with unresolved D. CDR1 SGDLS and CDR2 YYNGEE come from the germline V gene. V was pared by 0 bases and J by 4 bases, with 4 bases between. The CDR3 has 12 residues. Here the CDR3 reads CASSVGSYGYTF. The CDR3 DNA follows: TGTGCCAGCAGCGTAGGAAGCTATGGCTACACCTTC. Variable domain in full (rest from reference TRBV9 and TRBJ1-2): DSGVTQTPKHLITATGQRVTLRCSPRSGDLSVYWYQQSLDQGLQFLIQYYNGEERAKGNILERFSAQQFPDLHSELNLSSLELGDSALYFCASSVGSYGYTFGSGTRLTVV.

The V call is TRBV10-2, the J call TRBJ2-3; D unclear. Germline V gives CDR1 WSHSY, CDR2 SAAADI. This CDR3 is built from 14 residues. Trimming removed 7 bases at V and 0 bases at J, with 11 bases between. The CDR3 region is CASKHGLSTDTQYF. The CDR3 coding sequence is TGCGCCAGCAAACACGGGCTTAGCACAGATACGCAGTATTTT.

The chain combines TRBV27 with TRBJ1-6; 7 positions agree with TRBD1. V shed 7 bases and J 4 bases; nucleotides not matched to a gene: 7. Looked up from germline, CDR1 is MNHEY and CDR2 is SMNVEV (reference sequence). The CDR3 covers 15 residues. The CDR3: CASTRGTAYNSPLHF. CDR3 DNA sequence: TGTGCCAGCACCAGAGGGACAGCGTATAATTCACCCCTCCACTTT.

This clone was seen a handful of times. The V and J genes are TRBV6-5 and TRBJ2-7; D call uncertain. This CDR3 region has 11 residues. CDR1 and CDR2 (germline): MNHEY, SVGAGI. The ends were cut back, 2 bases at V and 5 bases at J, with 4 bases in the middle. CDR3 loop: CASSYPHEQYV. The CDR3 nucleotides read TGTGCCAGCAGTTACCCACACGAGCAGTACGTC.